This T cell receptor beta chain is drawn from a study of neoadjuvant nivolumab and ipilimumab in lung cancer. Method: immunoSEQ multiplex PCR; TCRdb's copy keeps in-frame clones and lacks some. The sample records about 27,000 clones, about 80% being singletons. Study outcomes and limitations: TCR clonality did not significantly correlate with pathologic tumor regression. Resected tumors had greater TCR richness and clonality than uninvolved lung. Pretherapy blood TCR richness correlated positively with resected tumor richness.

The V segment lost 7 bases and the J segment 6 bases; nucleotides outside the gene matches: 9. Germline CDR1 is SQVTM and CDR2 is ANQGSEA. This CDR3 spans 13 amino acids. For this clone: Its antigen remains unknown.

Sequencing was performed on tumor tissue, taken after neoadjuvant nivolumab, alone or with ipilimumab, at or shortly before surgery. The chain has TRBV29-1 and TRBJ1-1, with 9 bases matching TRBD1. The source is an adult with non-small cell lung cancer. The CDR3 DNA sequence: TGCAGCGCCACCACAGGGGGCCGGGCTGAAGCTTTCTTT. Protein product: CSATTGGRAEAFF.